This T cell receptor (beta chain) was identified during a study of blood T cells in healthy people across ages. Study information: Per every two T cells, about one barcoded beta molecule was captured by template switching.

Per the germline V gene, CDR1 is LNHNV and CDR2 is YYDKDF (reference sequence). The CDR3 runs to 15 residues. The germline V and J ends were trimmed by 4 bases and 3 bases, with 14 bases remaining between them. Comments on this clonotype: Its target is unknown.

Ranging in age from about 6 to 95, the donors were healthy Caucasian individuals from Russia. Overall study findings and caveats: What prevented conclusive comparison of naive and antigen-experienced cells was that PBMCs were unsorted.

Together with a sample-barcoded 5' primer, a J-beta primer mix was included in a second PCR lasting about 6 to 11 cycles. TCRdb itself ran the 5' RACE reads through MiXCR, one entry per CDR3 protein. The table lists over 550,000 distinct CDR3 sequences, roughly 31% of them singletons, with 15% to 19% in the top ten. The chain has TRBV15 and TRBJ2-3, with D hard to call. The sequencing sample was made of blood. This TCR came from an elderly woman in good health. The CDR3 region has the DNA TGTGCCACCAGCAACAGATACTCAGAAACAGATACGCAGTATTTT. This sequence encodes CATSNRYSETDTQYF.